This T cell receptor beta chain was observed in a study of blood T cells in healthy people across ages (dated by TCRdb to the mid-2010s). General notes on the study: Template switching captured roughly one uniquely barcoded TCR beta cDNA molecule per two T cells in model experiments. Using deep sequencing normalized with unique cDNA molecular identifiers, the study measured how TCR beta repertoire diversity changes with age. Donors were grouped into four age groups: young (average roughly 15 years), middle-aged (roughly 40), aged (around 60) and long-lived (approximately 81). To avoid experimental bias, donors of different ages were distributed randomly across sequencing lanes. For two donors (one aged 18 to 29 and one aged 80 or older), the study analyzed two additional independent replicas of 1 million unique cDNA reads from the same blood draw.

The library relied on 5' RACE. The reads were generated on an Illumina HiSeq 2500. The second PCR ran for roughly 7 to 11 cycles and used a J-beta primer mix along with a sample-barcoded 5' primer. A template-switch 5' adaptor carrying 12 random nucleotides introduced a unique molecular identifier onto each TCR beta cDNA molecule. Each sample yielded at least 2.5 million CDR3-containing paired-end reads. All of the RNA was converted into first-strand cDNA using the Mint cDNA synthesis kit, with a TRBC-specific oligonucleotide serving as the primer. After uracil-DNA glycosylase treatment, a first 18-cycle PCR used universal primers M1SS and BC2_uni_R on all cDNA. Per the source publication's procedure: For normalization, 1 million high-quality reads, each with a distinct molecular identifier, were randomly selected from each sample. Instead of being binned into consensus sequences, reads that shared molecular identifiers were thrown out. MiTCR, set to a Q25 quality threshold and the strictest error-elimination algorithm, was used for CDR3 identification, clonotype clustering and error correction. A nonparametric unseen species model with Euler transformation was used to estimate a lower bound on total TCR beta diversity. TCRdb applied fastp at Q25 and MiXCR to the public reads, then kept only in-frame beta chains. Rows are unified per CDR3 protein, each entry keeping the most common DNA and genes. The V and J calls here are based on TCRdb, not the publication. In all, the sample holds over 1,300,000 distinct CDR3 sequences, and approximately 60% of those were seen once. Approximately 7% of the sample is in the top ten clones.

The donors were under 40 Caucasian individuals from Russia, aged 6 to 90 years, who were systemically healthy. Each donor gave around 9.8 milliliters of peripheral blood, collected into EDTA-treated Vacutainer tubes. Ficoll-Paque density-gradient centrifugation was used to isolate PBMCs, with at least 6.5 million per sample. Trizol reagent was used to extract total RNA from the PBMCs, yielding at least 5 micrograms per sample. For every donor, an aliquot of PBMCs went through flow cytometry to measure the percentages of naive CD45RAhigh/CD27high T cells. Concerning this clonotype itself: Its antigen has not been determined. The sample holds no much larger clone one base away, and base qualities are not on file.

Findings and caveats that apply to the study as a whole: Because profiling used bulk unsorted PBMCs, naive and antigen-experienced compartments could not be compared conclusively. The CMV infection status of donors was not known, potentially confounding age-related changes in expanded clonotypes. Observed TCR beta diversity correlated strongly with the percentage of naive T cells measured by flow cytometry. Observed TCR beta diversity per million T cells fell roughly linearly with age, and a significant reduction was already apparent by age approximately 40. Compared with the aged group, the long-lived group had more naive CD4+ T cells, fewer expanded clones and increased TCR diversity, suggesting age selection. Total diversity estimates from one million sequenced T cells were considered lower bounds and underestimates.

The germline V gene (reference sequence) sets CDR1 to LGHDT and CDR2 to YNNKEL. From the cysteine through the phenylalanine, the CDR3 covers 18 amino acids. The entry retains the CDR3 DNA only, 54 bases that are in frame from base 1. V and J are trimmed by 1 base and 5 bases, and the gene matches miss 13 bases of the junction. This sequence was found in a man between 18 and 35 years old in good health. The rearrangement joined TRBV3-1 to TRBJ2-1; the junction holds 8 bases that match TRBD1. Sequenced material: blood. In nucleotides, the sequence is TGTGCCAGCAGCCAAGTGGAGGGTCAACAGGGGGTACACAATGAGCAGTTCTTC. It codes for CASSQVEGQQGVHNEQFF.